These T cell receptor beta chains were read from a single sample in a study of vaccination and CD4 T cells after COVID-19. TCRdb independently ran MiXCR on the PCR reads; one entry per CDR3 protein. This table holds a few thousand distinct CDR3 sequences, about 25% found once. Antigen specificity for these receptors is unknown. The sample here was CD4+ T cells from blood, cultured in vitro, taken after SARS-CoV-2 vaccination. These receptors were obtained from a human donor who had recovered from COVID-19. Both conserved end residues are part of each CDR3. The D gene is left open where the match is weak. Clone size appears in some rows only: once, few, many, or a class for an expanded clone.

>TRBV7-2|few|.|TRBJ1-6
TGTGCCAGCAGCCCGAGGGGGGGTTGGAATTCACCCCTCCACTTT
CASSPRGGWNSPLHF
>TRBV7-2|medium-sized|TRBD1|TRBJ2-7
TGTGCCAGCAGCTCAATGGGACAGGGCTTCTACGAGCAGTACTTC
CASSSMGQGFYEQYF
>TRBV20-1|medium-sized|TRBD2|TRBJ2-7
TGCAGTGCTAGAGTCCCCGGAGGACTAGGAGGCGAGCAGTACTTC
CSARVPGGLGGEQYF
>TRBV4-2|few|TRBD2|TRBJ2-5
TGTGCCAGCAGCCCTCGCGGGACTAGCTGGGAGACCCAGTACTTC
CASSPRGTSWETQYF
>TRBV7-2|.|.|TRBJ1-6
TGTGCCAGCAGCTTAGGGAGCAGCGGGGCTTATTCACCCCTCCACTTT
CASSLGSSGAYSPLHF
>TRBV20-1|few|.|TRBJ1-1
TGCAGTGCTAGGAATGTTAACACTGAAGCTTTCTTT
CSARNVNTEAFF
>TRBV6-2/TRBV6-3|.|TRBD1|TRBJ2-1
TGTGCCAGCAGCAAAGGGACAGGGGGTTACAATGAGCAGTTCTTC
CASSKGTGGYNEQFF
>TRBV7-3|medium-sized|.|TRBJ2-7
TGTGCCAGCAGCTTAAACGGGGGGCCCTACGAGCAGTACTTC
CASSLNGGPYEQYF
>TRBV5-4|.|.|TRBJ2-1
TGTGCCAGCAGCTTGAGGTATAATGAGCAGTTCTTC
CASSLRYNEQFF
>TRBV7-2|few|TRBD2|TRBJ2-3
TGTGCCAGCAGCTTGGGTGCGGCGGGGGGAACCCGAACAGATACGCAGTATTTT
CASSLGAAGGTRTDTQYF
>TRBV19|.|TRBD1|TRBJ1-5
TGTGCCAGTAGTATAGGCTACAGGGAAGGGGGCGGTCAGCCCCAGCATTTT
CASSIGYREGGGQPQHF
>TRBV5-6|once|TRBD1|TRBJ1-1
TGTGCCAGCACCTTCCGCAGTACCGGGACAGGGACCCCCTTT
CASTFRSTGTGTPF
>TRBV10-1|few|.|TRBJ2-7
TGCGCCAGTGAAGACAACTCCTACGAGCAGTACTTC
CASEDNSYEQYF
>TRBV29-1|.|.|TRBJ2-1
TGCAGCGTTGATCGGCCGCGCTCACTAGGGGATGAGCAGTTCTTC
CSVDRPRSLGDEQFF
>TRBV28|few|.|TRBJ2-7
TGTGCCAGCAGTTTATGGGGCGGTTGGGCCTACGAGCAGTACTTC
CASSLWGGWAYEQYF
>TRBV20-1|large|TRBD1|TRBJ1-5
TGCAGTGCTCCGGGACAGGGTGGCTATAGGGGCAATCAGCCCCAGCATTTT
CSAPGQGGYRGNQPQHF
>TRBV6-2/TRBV6-3|few|.|TRBJ2-7
TGTGCCAGCAGTTATGAACGACGTACCCTCGAGCAGTACTTC
CASSYERRTLEQYF
>TRBV20-1|medium-sized|TRBD1|TRBJ2-5
TGCAGTGCTAGAGCGGGGACAGGGGGCTTAGAGACCCAGTACTTC
CSARAGTGGLETQYF
>TRBV10-1|hyperexpanded|.|TRBJ1-5
TGCGCCAGCTACCCTTGGGGGAGCAATCAGCCCCAGCATTTT
CASYPWGSNQPQHF